These 24 T cell receptor beta chains were sequenced from one sample in a study of post-analysis software for immune sequencing data. General observations from the study: In patients, about 5 TRBV segments were more frequent than in controls, with TRBV5-6, TRBV5-1 and TRBV20-1 among them.

Every TCR beta cDNA library bore unique molecular identifiers. TCRdb used MiXCR to reprocess the PCR reads, holding one entry per CDR3 protein. Of a few hundred thousand distinct CDR3 sequences detected, less than 35% appear once; the ten largest clones hold under 15%. Their antigens remain unidentified. Material: blood. These receptors were obtained from a girl aged 10 to 17 with multiple sclerosis.

The rearrangement links TRBV6-5 to TRBJ2-1, with D possibly matching TRBD1 (6 bases). This CDR3 is 13 amino acids long. CDR1 and CDR2 (germline): MNHEY, SVGAGI. Trimming took 8 bases from V and 9 from J, leaving 17 bases between them. The CDR3 sequence: CASRGGGLGEQFF. The CDR3 DNA reads TGTGCCAGCCGTGGGGGCGGCCTCGGTGAGCAGTTCTTC.

The J gene is TRBJ1-6, the V gene TRBV20-1; TRBD1 matches 7 bases. The CDR3 length is 14 residues. V shed 4 bases, J shed 8 bases, and the junction held 8 bases outside the gene matches. CDR1 DFQATT and CDR2 SNEGSKA come from the germline V gene (reference sequence). The CDR3 DNA follows: TGCAGTGCTAAGAACCGGGACAGCCATTCACCCCTCCACTTT. Residues: CSAKNRDSHSPLHF.

This clonotype has only a few counts. The V and J genes are TRBV12-3 or TRBV12-4 and TRBJ2-1; tentatively, D is TRBD1 (5 bases). V lost 1 base, J lost 9 bases, and 7 bases lay in between. The CDR3 is made up of 12 amino acids. The CDR3 protein is CASSLGRGEQFF. The CDR3 DNA is TGTGCCAGCAGTTTAGGTAGGGGTGAGCAGTTCTTC.

This clonotype was seen once. This rearrangement joins TRBV10-3 to TRBJ1-4; D is ambiguous. Trimming stripped 0 bases from V and 7 bases from J, with 15 bases between. The CDR3 loop spans 16 amino acids. Germline lookup yields CDR1 ENHRY and CDR2 SYGVKD. This CDR3 reads CAISESAWVAGEKLFF. The CDR3 coding sequence is TGTGCCATCAGTGAGTCAGCCTGGGTCGCAGGTGAAAAACTGTTTTTT.

This chain's CDR3 is CASSSRWGSNQPQHF. The CDR3, as DNA: TGTGCCAGCAGCTCCCGATGGGGGAGCAATCAGCCCCAGCATTTT. The V call is TRBV7-2, the J call TRBJ1-5; maybe TRBD1 (5 bases). The CDR3 covers 15 residues. Germline loops: CDR1 SGHTA, CDR2 FQGNSA. Trimming removed 4 bases from V and 1 base from J, with 11 bases in between.

The table lists this clonotype with a few counts. This chain links TRBV6-1 with TRBJ1-2; 7 bases match TRBD1. This CDR3 has 17 amino acids. The V segment lost 3 bases and the J segment 1 base; nucleotides outside the gene matches: 11. Germline assignment: CDR1 MNHNS and CDR2 SASEGT. CDR3 loop: CASSDFSGTEVNYGYTF. The CDR3 DNA is TGTGCCAGCAGTGATTTCTCCGGGACAGAGGTTAACTATGGCTACACCTTC.

Only a few counts were recorded for this clonotype. The chain joins TRBV2 to TRBJ1-1; D not resolved. From germline, CDR1 is SNHLY and CDR2 FYNNEI. The V end was cut by 7 bases, the J end by 1 base, with 13 bases between. The CDR3 length is 14 residues. The CDR3 protein is CASKPSLSNTEAFF. For the CDR3, the DNA is TGTGCCAGCAAACCCTCACTCTCGAACACTGAAGCTTTCTTT.

This clonotype was seen a few times. The J gene is TRBJ2-7, the V gene TRBV21-1. TRBV21-1 is listed as a pseudogene. The CDR3 covers 12 residues. CDR3 sequence (DNA): TGTGCCAGCAGCAGGATTACCTACGAGCAGTACTTC. This codes for CASSRITYEQYF.

The chain links TRBV11-2 to TRBJ1-1; the D is unclear. The length of the CDR3 is 13 residues. V lost 4 bases and J lost 1, with 7 bases in between. Germline-derived CDR1 and CDR2 are SGHAT and FQNNGV. The CDR3 region is CASSSGPNTEAFF. The CDR3 coding sequence is TGTGCCAGCAGCTCGGGTCCGAACACTGAAGCTTTCTTT.

The V gene is TRBV4-1, the J gene TRBJ2-7, with D possibly being TRBD2 (5 bases). CDR3 length: 16 residues. The V end was cut by 3 bases, the J end by 7 bases, with 22 bases between. In germline, CDR1 is MGHRA, CDR2 YSYEKL. CDR3 nucleotide sequence: TGCGCCAGCAGCCAGGAGAGGACTTTATCGGGCAATGAGCAGTACTTC. The encoded protein is CASSQERTLSGNEQYF.

CDR3 sequence: CSALSGGSYEQYF. The CDR3 DNA is TGCAGTGCGCTCAGTGGGGGGTCCTACGAGCAGTACTTC. This chain uses TRBV20-1 with TRBJ2-7, with D maybe TRBD2 (6 bases). The CDR3 runs to 13 residues. Trimming cost V 6 bases and J 1 base, with 13 bases left between them. The germline CDR1 and CDR2 sequences are DFQATT and SNEGSKA (reference sequence).

The chain is built from TRBV12-3 or TRBV12-4 and TRBJ1-5; 7 bases agree with TRBD2. The better agreement between TRBJ2-3 and the DNA end casts doubt on the J call. CDR3 length equals 13 residues. Here the CDR3 reads CASSNGGYQPQYF. CDR3 DNA: TGTGCCAGCAGTAACGGGGGGTATCAGCCCCAGTATTTT.

This clonotype was seen only once. One end of the junction fails to match germline, which may point to a read error. The rearrangement links TRBV5-8 to TRBJ1-2; no firm D call. This CDR3 is built from 15 residues. Germline lookup yields CDR1 SGHTS and CDR2 YDEGEE. The DNA for the CDR3 is TGTGCCAGCAGCTTGGATCTTACGGCTTGGCAAGGCTGCACCTTC. Translated: CASSLDLTAWQGCTF.

The J gene is TRBJ2-3, the V gene TRBV14; D unresolved. This CDR3 comprises 14 residues. Trimming took 0 bases from V and 6 from J, leaving 10 bases between them. From germline, CDR1 is SGHDN and CDR2 FVKESK. This CDR3 reads CASSQEQLRDTQYF. The CDR3, as DNA: TGTGCCAGCAGCCAAGAGCAATTAAGGGATACGCAGTATTTT.

This clonotype was picked up a small number of times. The CDR3 sequence: CASSPIAGRTGELFF. Here the CDR3 DNA reads TGTGCCAGCAGTCCTATAGCGGGGCGGACCGGGGAGCTGTTTTTT. This chain joins TRBV12-3 or TRBV12-4 and TRBJ2-2, with 8 positions matching TRBD2. The CDR3 is made up of 15 amino acids. Unmatched junction bases numbered 7, after V lost 5 bases and J lost 5 bases.

The chain is built from TRBV7-9 and TRBJ1-5; the D gene is possibly TRBD1 (5 bases). The CDR3 length is 16 residues. V lost 4 bases to trimming and J lost 11 bases, with 24 bases between them. Germline values: CDR1 SEHNR, CDR2 FQNEAQ (reference sequence). CDR3 DNA: TGTGCCAGCAGCTCCGAGGTCGGGACCCCCATGGGAGCCCAGCATTTT. Translation: CASSSEVGTPMGAQHF.

The gene calls are TRBV18 and TRBJ2-7; 7 nucleotides align to TRBD1. The CDR3 spans 14 residues. Germline V gene data show CDR1 as KGHSH and CDR2 as LQKENI. V trimming: 0 bases; J trimming: 3 bases; junction bases outside the gene matches: 2. The CDR3 DNA follows: TGTGCCAGCTCACCACCGGGACAGAACTACGAGCAGTACTTC. Translation: CASSPPGQNYEQYF.

The rearrangement uses TRBV6-2 or TRBV6-3 and TRBJ2-7, with a possible D match to TRBD2 (6 bases). Germline V gene sequence: CDR1 MNHEY, CDR2 SVGEGT. V was clipped by 2 bases and J by 1 base, with 12 bases between them. The CDR3 consists of 15 residues. The CDR3 is CASSYPAGTSYEQYF. The CDR3 DNA follows: TGTGCCAGCAGTTACCCGGCGGGGACTTCCTACGAGCAGTACTTC.

This clonotype has just a few counts. The J gene is TRBJ2-1, the V gene TRBV7-2; the D gene is possibly TRBD2 (5 bases). Germline lookup yields CDR1 SGHTA and CDR2 FQGNSA. The V end was cut by 1 base, the J end by 7 bases, with 14 bases between. CDR3 size: 15 residues. CDR3 sequence reads: CASSLGTLSVNEQFF. The CDR3 DNA follows: TGTGCCAGCAGCTTAGGGACTCTGTCCGTGAATGAGCAGTTCTTC.

This clonotype has more than one count but fewer than ten. The genes are TRBV27 and TRBJ1-1; 9 nucleotides agree with TRBD1. Germline assignment: CDR1 MNHEY and CDR2 SMNVEV (reference sequence). Trimming took 3 bases from V and 4 from J; bases not matched to a gene: 6. The CDR3 contains 15 residues. The CDR3 here is CASSFYPTGGTEAFF. In nucleotides, the CDR3 is TGTGCCAGCAGTTTTTACCCGACAGGGGGCACTGAAGCTTTCTTT.

The rearrangement uses TRBV29-1 and TRBJ1-1; D possibly corresponds to TRBD1 (6 bases). The V end was cut by 6 bases, the J end by 0 bases, with 14 bases between. Germline CDR1 and CDR2: SQVTM and ANQGSEA. There are 14 residues in the CDR3. CDR3 in amino acids: CSVSQGSMNTEAFF. The CDR3 DNA is TGCAGCGTGTCACAGGGTTCCATGAACACTGAAGCTTTCTTT.

This sequence joins TRBV20-1 and TRBJ2-7; 10 positions match TRBD2. This CDR3 comprises 18 residues. The V gene's germline CDR1 is DFQATT and CDR2 SNEGSKA (reference sequence). With V trimmed by 5 bases and J by 0 bases, 16 bases remained unmatched. The CDR3 bases are TGCAGTGCTGAATCCCGGGGAGGTCTAGCGGGGGTCTCCTACGAGCAGTACTTC. This gives the protein CSAESRGGLAGVSYEQYF.

The V gene is TRBV4-1, the J gene TRBJ2-5, with 9 bases that match TRBD2. The CDR3 consists of 15 residues. V gave up 5 bases and J gave up 5 bases; unmatched junction bases: 9. CDR1 MGHRA and CDR2 YSYEKL come from the germline V gene. This CDR3 is CASSYSGLAMETQYF. CDR3 DNA: TGCGCCAGCAGCTACAGTGGACTAGCGATGGAGACCCAGTACTTC.

This chain uses TRBV12-3 or TRBV12-4 with TRBJ2-5; maybe TRBD2 (7 bases). The CDR3 contains 16 residues. Trimming cost V 7 bases and J 5 bases, with 23 bases left between them. The CDR3, as DNA: TGTGCCAGCACCCTCATAGGGAGGGGGGTCGCGGAGACCCAGTACTTC. Its translation: CASTLIGRGVAETQYF.